This TCR beta chain comes out of a study of T cell responses to AZD1222 COVID-19 vaccine. The assay was immunoSEQ multiplex PCR, and TCRdb's table has in-frame clones only and misses some. In the table there are 85,000 to 130,000 clones, about 92% of which are singletons. Second-dose intervals near 4 or 12 weeks were combined. Germline CDR1 reads LNHDA; CDR2 reads SQIVND (reference sequence). J lost 6 bases, V lost 2 bases, and 9 bases had no gene match. The CDR3 is 15 residues long. The J gene is TRBJ2-7, the V gene TRBV19; 8 bases are a match to TRBD2. This clonotype was obtained from an adult who received the AZD1222 COVID-19 vaccine. The source was peripheral blood, collected 28 days after the second AZD1222 dose. In nucleotides, the CDR3 is TGTGCCAGTAGTATAAAGTCTCGGGAGGGTCCCGAGCAGTACTTC. This codes for CASSIKSREGPEQYF. Variable domain in full (rest from reference TRBV19 and TRBJ2-7): DGGITQSPKYLFRKEGQNVTLSCEQNLNHDAMYWYRQDPGQGLRLIYYSQIVNDFQKGDIAEGYSVSREKKESFPLTVTSAQKNPTAFYLCASSIKSREGPEQYFGPGTRLTVT.